The rows below give T cell receptor beta chains drawn from one sample of a study of T cells in Graves' hyperthyroidism and ophthalmopathy. Via MiXCR, TCRdb re-called the multiplex PCR reads, giving one row per CDR3 protein. The data contain a few hundred thousand distinct CDR3 sequences, roughly 13% of them seen just once; the ten biggest clones take up roughly 5.7%. Specimen: blood. Receptor source: a woman aged 25 to 39 with Graves' hyperthyroidism that later progressed to Graves' ophthalmopathy. CDR3s include the opening cysteine and the closing phenylalanine or tryptophan. D genes are given only for firm matches. Size values are once, few and many counts, or a class for expanded clones, and some rows have none.

size	J	D	length	V	DNA	CDR3
few	TRBJ1-5	NA	16	TRBV12-3/TRBV12-4	TGTGCCAGCAGTTTATTGCGTTTGGACAGCCTTCAGCCCCAGCATTTT	CASSLLRLDSLQPQHF
many	TRBJ2-3	NA	14	TRBV27	TGTGCCAGCAGTTTAGGTCAGGGTTCAAATACGCAGTATTTT	CASSLGQGSNTQYF
many	TRBJ1-5	TRBD1	14	TRBV20-1	TGCAGTGCTAGCCCGACAGGGTTCAATCAGCCCCAGCATTTT	CSASPTGFNQPQHF
many	TRBJ2-3	TRBD1	14	TRBV18	TGTGCCAGCTCTCCGGGACAGGGCACAGATACGCAGTATTTT	CASSPGQGTDTQYF
few	TRBJ2-2	TRBD1	14	TRBV20-1	TGCAGTGCAGCCGGGACAGGGAACACCGGGGAGCTGTTTTTT	CSAAGTGNTGELFF
many	TRBJ2-6	TRBD1	17	TRBV7-9	TGTGCCAGCAGCCAAAGGGACAGTTCGCCTGGGGCCAACGTCCTGACTTTC	CASSQRDSSPGANVLTF
many	TRBJ1-1	NA	18	TRBV9	TGTGCCAGCAGCGAGGGGCCGTGGGGGCTTCAAATGAACACTGAAGCTTTCTTT	CASSEGPWGLQMNTEAFF
few	TRBJ2-7	NA	13	TRBV4-1	TGCGCCAGCAGCCAAGTTATCTTTTACGAGCAGTACTTC	CASSQVIFYEQYF
few	TRBJ1-3	NA	15	TRBV5-6	TGTGCCAGCAGCTTGGAACCCCTATCTGGAAACACCATATATTTT	CASSLEPLSGNTIYF
many	TRBJ1-4	NA	15	TRBV12-3/TRBV12-4	TGTGCCAGCAGTTTAGGGAGAACATCGAATGAAAAACTGTTTTTT	CASSLGRTSNEKLFF
NA	TRBJ2-2	NA	14	TRBV11-3	TGTGCCACCTCGACAGATACGAACACCGGGGAGCTGTTTTTT	CATSTDTNTGELFF
many	TRBJ2-7	NA	15	TRBV9	TGTGCCAGCAGCGTAGGTAATGGGGGGACCTACGAGCAGTACTTC	CASSVGNGGTYEQYF
many	TRBJ1-1	NA	15	TRBV7-9	TGTGCCAGCACCTCGGCCCAGGAGATGGGTTCTGAAGCTTTCTTT	CASTSAQEMGSEAFF
NA	TRBJ2-5	TRBD2	15	TRBV11-2	TGTGCCAGCAGCCTTGGACTAGTGGATCAAGAGACCCAGTACTTC	CASSLGLVDQETQYF
many	TRBJ2-5	NA	14	TRBV7-2	TGTGCCAGCAGCTTAAAACCCAACCCAGAGACCCAGTACTTC	CASSLKPNPETQYF
many	TRBJ1-2	NA	16	TRBV27	TGTGCCAGCAGCATTAGGGCCCCCGACAGCAACTATGGCTACACCTTC	CASSIRAPDSNYGYTF
few	TRBJ2-3	TRBD1	17	TRBV27	TGTGCCAGCAGTTTATCGGTCGGGGACAGGGGGCCAGATACGCAGTATTTT	CASSLSVGDRGPDTQYF
NA	TRBJ1-5	NA	16	TRBV6-5	TGTGCCAGCAGTTACTCGTCCGACTATAGCAATCAGCCCCAGCATTTT	CASSYSSDYSNQPQHF
many	TRBJ2-7	TRBD1	16	TRBV27	TGTGCCAGCAGTTCCACCGGGACAGGGAGGACCTACGAGCAGTACTTC	CASSSTGTGRTYEQYF
many	TRBJ1-5	TRBD1	14	TRBV12-3/TRBV12-4	TGTGCCAGTAGCGACAGGGAGGCCAATCAGCCCCAGCATTTT	CASSDREANQPQHF
few	TRBJ1-3	NA	14	TRBV3-1	TGTGCCAGCAGCCTAAAGGGTTCTGGAAACACCATATATTTT	CASSLKGSGNTIYF
many	TRBJ2-7	TRBD2	13	TRBV7-2	TGTGCCAGCAGATTCGCGGGGGCCTACGAGCAGTACTTC	CASRFAGAYEQYF
many	TRBJ2-3	TRBD1	15	TRBV24-1	TGTGCCACCAGTGATTCGGGACAGGGGCCAGATACGCAGTATTTT	CATSDSGQGPDTQYF
many	TRBJ2-7	NA	13	TRBV27	TGTGCCGGAACACCAAGGCGGTTCTACGAGCAGTACTTC	CAGTPRRFYEQYF
NA	TRBJ2-2	NA	16	TRBV19	TGTGCCAGTGGAGGCCGGGACAAATTAAACACCGGGGAGCTGTTTTTT	CASGGRDKLNTGELFF
many	TRBJ1-2	TRBD1	15	TRBV9	TGTGCCAGCAGCCCTGAGGCAGGGGGCAACTATGGCTACACCTTC	CASSPEAGGNYGYTF
few	TRBJ2-7	TRBD1	15	TRBV19	TGTGCCAGTAGTATAGACCCAGGGGGCTCCTACGAGCAGTACTTC	CASSIDPGGSYEQYF
NA	TRBJ2-7	NA	15	TRBV7-9	TGTGCCAGCAGCTCATTCCGCACGGGAGCATCCGAGCAGTACTTC	CASSSFRTGASEQYF
many	TRBJ1-6	NA	15	TRBV25-1	TGTGCCAGCAGTGTCCTCGCAAGAGATAATTCACCCCTCCACTTT	CASSVLARDNSPLHF
NA	TRBJ2-2	TRBD1	15	TRBV7-3	TGTGCCAGCAGCTCGACAGGGTCGGTCACCGGGGAGCTGTTTTTT	CASSSTGSVTGELFF
NA	TRBJ2-2	NA	12	TRBV27	TGTGCCAGCCTCCGACCTTTTAGGGAGCTGTTTTTT	CASLRPFRELFF
NA	TRBJ1-5	NA	15	TRBV27	TGTGCCAGCAGTTTATCCCAGGTTTTCAATCAGCCCCAGCATTTT	CASSLSQVFNQPQHF
NA	TRBJ2-3	NA	13	TRBV14	TGTGCCAGCAGCCAGCGGCGCACAGATACGCAGTATTTT	CASSQRRTDTQYF
many	TRBJ1-4	NA	14	TRBV20-1	TGCAGTGGGCGGAGGGGTCCAACTAATGAAAAACTGTTTTTT	CSGRRGPTNEKLFF
NA	TRBJ1-2	NA	15	TRBV15	TGTGCCACCAGCAGTGATATCGGGACAAACTATGGCTACACCTTC	CATSSDIGTNYGYTF
many	TRBJ2-7	NA	14	TRBV27	TGTGCCAGCACCTCGTCCTCGGGGGCCTACGAGCAGTACTTC	CASTSSSGAYEQYF
many	TRBJ2-5	TRBD1	14	TRBV27	TGTGCCAGCAGTTCCGGACAGGGGGAAGAGACCCAGTACTTC	CASSSGQGEETQYF
few	TRBJ2-7	NA	14	TRBV18	TGTGCCAGCTCACCAAACCGAGACAGCTACGAGCAGTACTTC	CASSPNRDSYEQYF
few	TRBJ1-5	TRBD1	15	TRBV19	TGTGCCAGTAGTATAGAGCAGGGGGCAGGTCAGCCCCAGCATTTT	CASSIEQGAGQPQHF
NA	TRBJ1-2	TRBD1	14	TRBV19	TGTGCCAGTAGTTTTGGGGACAGGGCAATCGGCTACACCTTC	CASSFGDRAIGYTF